This T cell receptor beta chain came from a study of T-cell memory formation after mild COVID-19. In TCRdb, the 5' RACE reads were re-called with MiXCR into one record per CDR3 protein. The repertoire has 500,000 to 600,000 distinct CDR3 sequences, about 20% of them found once; the top ten carry approximately 12%. This clonotype was picked up many times. Its antigen is not identified. Germline values: CDR1 KGHSH, CDR2 LQKENI. Trimming shortened V by 6 bases and J by 0 bases, and 8 bases separated the two germline ends. CDR3 length equals 13 residues. Broader study findings: Clones shrinking from day 15 to 85 showed even CD4/CD8 mixes; later expanders tilted CD4+. The authors did not confirm SARS-CoV-2 specificity of second-wave clones peaking day 37. CD4+ contracting clones lay mainly in CM and EM, CD8+ ones in EMRA.

This TCR derives from an adult woman who had mild COVID-19 (a few samples of this study predate the infection). Cell type and time point are not known. V is TRBV18 and J is TRBJ1-1; D not resolved. Sample: PBMCs or a T cell subset sorted from them (not recorded which). The CDR3 loop reads CASSAGMNTEAFF. The CDR3, as DNA: TGTGCCAGCTCGGCTGGGATGAACACTGAAGCTTTCTTT.